The 12 T cell receptor beta chains listed next were all sequenced from one sample in a study of cytomegalovirus exposure and HLA in healthy donors. Amplification used 60 Vbeta primers and 13 Jbeta primers. Sequencing was performed with immunoSEQ multiplex PCR; in TCRdb, only in-frame clones are kept and a portion is missing. The sample shows fewer than 150,000 clones, over 75% of them seen only once. The sample taken for sequencing was PBMCs. The receptors were gathered from a woman in her twenties or thirties in good health and CMV-seropositive.

This clone was seen only a few times. The sample carries other DNA sequences with the same CDR3. The chain is built from TRBV2 and TRBJ2-7; D possibly corresponds to TRBD2 (5 bases). The V end was cut by 7 bases, the J end by 2 bases, with 12 bases between. The CDR3 contains 13 residues. CDR1 and CDR2 from the germline V gene are SNHLY and FYNNEI. The CDR3 here is CASKQEAAYEQYF. CDR3 coding DNA: TGTGCCAGCAAGCAGGAGGCGGCCTACGAGCAGTACTTC.

This clone has only a few counts. J is TRBJ1-2 and V is TRBV5-1; D is possibly TRBD1 (5 bases). The CDR3 is 13 residues long. Trimming took off 2 bases at V and 3 bases at J, with 8 bases between the two ends. The V gene's germline CDR1 is SGHRS and CDR2 YFSETQ. CDR3 bases: TGCGCCAGCAGCTTAGGGGCTGACTATGGCTACACCTTC. Its translation is CASSLGADYGYTF.

This clone came up once. The chain is built from TRBV19 and TRBJ1-1; D may be TRBD1 (5 bases). Germline lookup yields CDR1 LNHDA and CDR2 SQIVND (reference sequence). The CDR3 is made up of 15 amino acids. V dropped 7 bases and J dropped 5 bases, with 20 bases sitting between them. The CDR3 is CASTNGGTPRTEAFF. CDR3 DNA sequence: TGTGCCAGTACCAATGGCGGGACGCCCAGGACTGAAGCTTTCTTT.

This chain links TRBV5-3 with TRBJ1-1, with no clear D. TRBV5-3 is annotated as an ORF whose role is uncertain. V was cut by 1 base and J by 6 bases, with 13 bases left in between. The CDR3 runs 14 residues. The CDR3: CARSLRTQRAEAFF. CDR3 DNA: TGTGCCAGAAGCTTGAGGACTCAACGGGCTGAAGCTTTCTTT.

The chain links TRBV28 to TRBJ1-2, with D hard to call. The CDR3 consists of 14 residues. From germline, CDR1 is MDHEN and CDR2 SYDVKM. V was trimmed by 6 bases and J by 1 base, leaving 12 bases between them. In DNA, the CDR3 is TGTGCCAGCAGAACGGGAGGGATTAACTATGGCTACACCTTC. Translating it yields CASRTGGINYGYTF.

The gene calls are TRBV29-1 and TRBJ1-1; TRBD1 is a possible D gene (6 bases). CDR1 is SQVTM and CDR2 is ANQGSEA in the germline V gene. V dropped 4 bases and J dropped 6 bases, with 18 bases sitting between them. CDR3 length: 14 amino acids. The CDR3 DNA sequence: TGCAGCGTTGGCTCCACAGGGAGCGGGGCTGAAGCTTTCTTT. Protein sequence: CSVGSTGSGAEAFF.

The chain uses TRBV6-5 and TRBJ1-3; 9 positions match TRBD1. J was trimmed by 1 base and V by 6 bases; bases with no gene match: 4. The CDR3 contains 15 residues. CDR1 and CDR2 (germline): MNHEY, SVGAGI. CDR3 residues: CASSMGTGSGNTIYF. CDR3 sequence (DNA): TGTGCCAGCAGCATGGGGACAGGGTCTGGAAACACCATATATTTT.

This clone has a handful of counts. This chain uses TRBV7-2 with TRBJ2-7; TRBD2 agrees at 9 bases. V dropped 3 bases and J dropped 1; count of bases not matched to a gene: 1. This CDR3 region has 14 residues. In germline, CDR1 is SGHTA, CDR2 FQGNSA. The CDR3 region has the DNA TGTGCCAGCAGCTTGACTAGCGGTTCCTACGAGCAGTACTTC. Its translation: CASSLTSGSYEQYF.

The chain employs TRBV27 and TRBJ1-1; 8 bases line up with TRBD1. The CDR3 has 12 residues. With V trimmed by 6 bases and J by 6 bases, 3 bases remained unmatched. CDR1 and CDR2 from the germline V gene are MNHEY and SMNVEV (reference sequence). CDR3 loop: CASRTGAAEAFF. CDR3 DNA: TGTGCCAGCAGGACAGGGGCGGCTGAAGCTTTCTTT.

The chain recombines TRBV5-1 with TRBJ2-2, with a tentative D call TRBD2 (6 bases). CDR1 is SGHRS and CDR2 is YFSETQ in the germline V gene. The ends were cut back, 0 bases at V and 3 bases at J, with 9 bases in the middle. This CDR3 is 15 amino acids long. The CDR3: CASSLAGADTGELFF. The DNA for the CDR3 is TGCGCCAGCAGCTTGGCGGGAGCCGACACCGGGGAGCTGTTTTTT.

This clone came up a few times. The V and J genes are TRBV6-6 and TRBJ2-1; 8 positions agree with TRBD1. From germline, CDR1 is MNHNY and CDR2 SVGAGI (reference sequence). The CDR3 has 14 residues. J was trimmed by 1 base and V by 7 bases; bases with no gene match: 3. The CDR3 sequence is CASTDRGSYNEQFF. The CDR3 coding sequence is TGTGCCAGCACCGACAGGGGATCCTACAATGAGCAGTTCTTC.

The chain couples TRBV7-9 to TRBJ2-3; 7 bases agree with TRBD1. The CDR3 runs 14 residues. CDR1 is SEHNR and CDR2 is FQNEAQ in the germline V gene (reference sequence). V dropped 2 bases and J dropped 6; count of bases not matched to a gene: 5. The CDR3 DNA is TGTGCCAGCAGCTTACGGGGACAGACCGATACGCAGTATTTT. Amino acid sequence: CASSLRGQTDTQYF.